One sample yielded the 11 T cell receptor beta chains listed below, sequenced in a study of T-cell reconstitution after alpha-beta-depleted transplantation in children. Library preparation (for TCRbeta) was performed with unique molecular identifiers. TCRdb re-called the PCR reads through MiXCR, storing one row per CDR3 protein. The sample consists of over 90,000 distinct CDR3 sequences, around 6.1% of them appearing once. Sample: PBMCs, mostly from graft donor cells, taken 60 days after TCRalphabeta/CD19-depleted stem cell transplant. The receptors were sampled from a female patient between 2 and 15 years old who had a stem cell transplant for Fanconi anemia, so the T cells may come from the graft donor.

This clonotype was recorded many times. The CDR3 coding sequence is TGTGCCAGCAGTCCTACTACTAGTATCCCTTCCTACAATGAGCAGTTCTTC. This encodes CASSPTTSIPSYNEQFF. This chain joins TRBV6-1 and TRBJ2-1, with D possibly matching TRBD2 (5 bases). The germline V and J ends were trimmed by 5 bases and 1 base, with 18 bases remaining between them. The CDR3 has 17 residues. The germline CDR1 and CDR2 sequences are MNHNS and SASEGT.

There are a few counts of this clonotype. The V and J genes are TRBV5-1 and TRBJ1-2, with 9 bases aligning to TRBD1. This CDR3 region has 15 residues. V was pared by 3 bases and J by 6 bases, with 9 bases of the junction left unmatched. Germline values: CDR1 SGHRS, CDR2 YFSETQ. CDR3 sequence: CASSSPSGTGNGYTF. The CDR3 DNA sequence: TGCGCCAGCAGCTCTCCTTCCGGGACAGGGAATGGCTACACCTTC. The full variable domain, with the rest looked up from reference TRBV5-1 and TRBJ1-2, is KAGVTQTPRYLIKTRGQQVTLSCSPISGHRSVSWYQQTPGQGLQFLFEYFSETQRNKGNFPGRFSGRQFSNSRSEMNVSTLELGDSALYLCASSSPSGTGNGYTFGSGTRLTVV.

This clonotype was seen more than once but under ten times. The rearrangement joins TRBV18 to TRBJ1-5; TRBD1 is a possible D gene (5 bases). Between the trimmed V and J ends, which lost 6 bases and 4 bases, there was a span of 16 bases. This CDR3 has 15 residues. Germline values: CDR1 KGHSH, CDR2 LQKENI. CDR3 sequence: CASSQGGAGNQPQHF. The DNA of the CDR3 is TGTGCCAGCTCCCAGGGAGGGGCTGGGAATCAGCCCCAGCATTTT. Complete variable domain (other parts from reference TRBV18 and TRBJ1-5): NAGVMQNPRHLVRRRGQEARLRCSPMKGHSHVYWYRQLPEEGLKFMVYLQKENIIDESGMPKERFSAEFPKEGPSILRIQQVVRGDSAAYFCASSQGGAGNQPQHFGDGTRLSIL.

This clonotype was counted between two and nine times. CDR3: CASSFIGFGTGANVLTF. CDR3 coding DNA: TGTGCCAGCAGCTTTATCGGCTTTGGGACTGGGGCCAACGTCCTGACTTTC. The rearrangement links TRBV5-6 to TRBJ2-6; D call uncertain. Trimming took 2 bases from V and 2 from J, leaving 14 bases between them. The CDR3 consists of 17 residues. Germline-derived CDR1 and CDR2 are SGHDT and YYEEEE.

This clonotype was recorded at least ten times. The chain combines TRBV20-1 with TRBJ2-7, with 7 bases aligning to TRBD1. The germline V gene encodes CDR1 DFQATT and CDR2 SNEGSKA (reference sequence). The CDR3 is 15 residues long. After removal of 0 bases from V and 2 bases from J, the junction contained 7 bases not matched to a gene. CDR3: CSARDFQGGTYEQYF. Written as DNA, the CDR3 is TGCAGTGCTAGAGATTTTCAAGGGGGCACCTACGAGCAGTACTTC.

The genes are TRBV7-6 and TRBJ2-7, with a tentative D call TRBD1 (5 bases). This CDR3 is 17 amino acids long. Germline CDR1 SGHVS, CDR2 FNYEAQ. Trimming pared 2 bases from V and 4 bases from J, leaving 21 bases between. Written as DNA, the CDR3 is TGTGCCAGCAGCTTAAACAGGCCACCAATGGGGTTTTACGAGCAGTACTTC. Amino acids: CASSLNRPPMGFYEQYF.

This clonotype was observed a few times. J is TRBJ1-4 and V is TRBV7-6, with D possibly TRBD1 on 5 matching bases. CDR3 size: 15 residues. Per the germline V gene, CDR1 is SGHVS and CDR2 is FNYEAQ. Between the trimmed V and J ends, which lost 5 bases and 8 bases, there was a span of 18 bases. The CDR3 coding sequence is TGTGCCAGCAGCCCCGGGCGGGGGAGGGAGGAAAAACTGTTTTTT. Amino acid sequence: CASSPGRGREEKLFF.

This sequence joins TRBV5-1 and TRBJ2-3, with 14 bases that match TRBD2. In germline, CDR1 is SGHRS, CDR2 YFSETQ. The CDR3 extends over 18 amino acids. V lost 2 bases to trimming and J lost 3 bases; unmatched junction nucleotides: 8. The CDR3 is CASSFGTSGRVFTDTQYF. The CDR3 region has the DNA TGCGCCAGCAGCTTTGGGACTAGCGGGAGAGTCTTTACAGATACGCAGTATTTT.

This clonotype was seen ten or more times. The chain uses TRBV2 and TRBJ2-1, with TRBD2 identical over 9 bases. The CDR3 sequence is 12 residues long. Germline trimming cut 7 bases from V and 15 bases from J; bases unmatched to any gene: 10. Germline V gene lookup returns CDR1 SNHLY and CDR2 FYNNEI. The CDR3 DNA reads TGTGCCAGCACCGCTTGGGGTAGCGGGAGGTTCTTC. Translating it yields CASTAWGSGRFF.

The chain links TRBV28 to TRBJ2-1; TRBD2 might be the D (5 bases). With 4 bases removed from V and 3 bases from J, the gap between germline ends came to 16 bases. This CDR3 has 16 amino acids. Germline V gene lookup returns CDR1 MDHEN and CDR2 SYDVKM. CDR3 in DNA: TGTGCCAGCAGTTCCCAAGGAGCGGAAAACTACAATGAGCAGTTCTTC. It is translated as CASSSQGAENYNEQFF.

Only a few counts were recorded for this clonotype. V usage is TRBV5-1 and J usage is TRBJ2-1; D is tentatively TRBD1 or TRBD2 (5 bases each). V was pared by 3 bases and J by 0 bases, with 13 bases between. The CDR3 runs to 16 residues. The germline V gene has CDR1 SGHRS and CDR2 YFSETQ. The CDR3, as DNA: TGCGCCAGCAGCTGGATGGGGGTTGGCTCCTACAATGAGCAGTTCTTC. Protein: CASSWMGVGSYNEQFF.